This T cell receptor beta chain came from a study of cytomegalovirus exposure and HLA in healthy donors (dated by TCRdb to about 2017). About the full investigation: According to an earlier analysis of several hundred of the donors, some 170 million T cells yielded some 120 million unique TCR beta sequences and 276 Gb of sequence data. Roughly 320 gigabases of sequencing data and roughly 81 million unique TCR sequences made up an early release that covered roughly 670 HLA-typed donors. Of the approximately 400 genotyped donors, roughly 80% were placed in the genetic ancestry cluster associated with self-reported Caucasian donors. The study aimed to test whether cataloging public T cell receptors could reveal signatures of past pathogen exposure. The T cell repertoires of 550 to 850 subjects were profiled by immunosequencing and related to cytomegalovirus serostatus. In addition to the first cohort of 666 subjects, a separate validation cohort of some 120 different subjects was used. High-throughput TCR immunosequencing, statistical association of individual TCRs with disease status, and machine learning were combined to predict cytomegalovirus infection status. A later analysis re-analyzed previously published TCR beta repertoires from 550 to 700 donors and added high-resolution HLA genotyping to study TCR occurrence patterns. In the later analysis, no new phenotypic data were used to find candidate immune exposures; instead, reliance was placed on TCR beta sequences and their occurrence across donors. In an earlier analysis of 587 of the donors, high-throughput TCR beta sequencing was used to judge whether each TCR beta V gene segment behaved as functional or pseudogenic. Donor age, sex, ethnicity and CMV serostatus were collected together with the repertoire data. Genome-wide SNP genotypes for about 55% of the roughly 670 donors were used in a later genetic analysis, which treated that subset as a discovery cohort. Every repertoire in the discovery cohort had been generated on one and the same sequencing platform. HLA typing covered class I and class II loci at four-digit resolution. The number of donors typed differed by locus, with roughly 620-630 for A, B, C, DRB1 and DQB1, roughly 550 for DQA1, under 610 for DPA1, and some 470 for DPB1. Four to six DR-DQ haplotypes were handled as single units for association and clustering, since linkage in the cohort was strong. On average, about 240,000 unique TCR beta nucleotide sequences were sequenced per donor among a few hundred genotyped donors of the cohort, with roughly 20% of those sequences being non-productive. Broader findings and caveats from the paper: In the study, around 160 TCR beta chains were listed as associated with cytomegalovirus. Sequencing depth was assumed to be roughly uniform across donors in the presence/absence analyses, though that assumption may not hold. Broadly in line with IMGT annotations, most TCR beta V segments showed up in productive rearrangements about 87% or about 30% of the time in an earlier analysis of approximately 640 of the donors. A later analysis associated 15,000 to 20,000 TCR beta sequences with specific HLA alleles at a false discovery rate of 0.05. In a later analysis, HLA-associated TCR beta chains showed more clonal expansion and lower generation probabilities than non-associated chains that were equally common. A later analysis found that most CMV-associated TCR beta chains appeared HLA-restricted, with HLA associations seemingly driven largely by CMV exposure. The sequencing pipeline was judged likely to have produced a cluster of highly shared sequence variants as a technical artifact. Only TCR beta chains were sequenced in this cohort, and the absence of alpha or paired-chain data limited detectable features. According to a later analysis, TCR association rates differed among HLA loci, with DRB1 alleles showing the most associated TCRs and HLA-C alleles showing the fewest. A later genetic analysis reported fewer N-insertions in productive TCRs among donors in an Asian-associated ancestry cluster than the approximately 670-donor mean. CMV serostatus was the only immune exposure information available for the cohort. In a later genetic analysis, a missense DCLRE1C variant was associated with V-gene and J-gene trimming of TCR beta chains, and the association was replicated in an independent cohort. The earlier analysis of a few hundred of the donors excluded 15 to 20 rarely observed V segments, including chromosome 9 orphons, because counts were too low. A few of the identified cytomegalovirus-associated TCR beta chains were confirmed in vitro to be specific for cytomegalovirus antigens. HLA typing was unavailable for some donors at each locus, so association tests used only the typed subset. Most TCR sequences were seen in very few donors, while some public TCRs were found in many individuals. Linkage disequilibrium might explain the correlated functional status among segregating V segments, but an unknown experimental factor could not be ruled out. The classifier was reported to diagnose cytomegalovirus status with high specificity and sensitivity in both the original cohort and the validation cohort. Because the 87-base-pair reads could not distinguish some IMGT-functional V segments, including TRBV6-2 and TRBV6-3, those segments were excluded. A further reported finding was that TCR beta sequences accurately predicted the HLA-A and HLA-B alleles for most subjects in the first cohort. The authors suggested that the approach could potentially be extended to other disease states and immunological phenotypes. Several of the top co-occurrence clusters appeared to be linked to parvovirus B19, influenza, CMV and Epstein-Barr virus, according to a later analysis. Assigning TCR associations to individual alleles was difficult when HLA alleles, especially DR and DQ, strongly co-occurred.

Spanning cysteine to phenylalanine, the CDR3 consists of 16 amino acids. The read is trimmed to its CDR3 DNA, 48 bases read in frame from base 1. CDR1 and CDR2 are read off the germline V gene as SNHLY and FYNNEI. The method was the immunoSEQ multiplex PCR assay. For the multiplex PCR, a mixture combining 60 forward primers for TCR Vbeta segments and 13 reverse primers for TCR Jbeta segments was used. The CDR3 region of rearranged TCR beta genes was amplified from genomic DNA with a multiplex PCR assay. The Illumina HiSeq System was used to sequence the amplified TCR beta libraries as 87-base-pair reads. Per the authors' processing: A later analysis counted some 80 million unique TCR beta chains across the 650 to 700 repertoires, and roughly 11 million of these chains were shared by at least two donors. Raw reads were error-corrected and collapsed into unique sequences by a nearest-neighbor algorithm in which closely related sequences were merged to remove PCR and sequencing errors. To assign V, D and J gene segments, CDR3 sequences were aligned to IMGT reference sequences. Each retained sequence needed at least a six-nucleotide match to both a V gene segment and a J gene segment. Rearrangements were called productive when the CDR3 lacked stop codons and stayed in frame with V and J; all others were non-productive. CDR3 was defined by IMGT convention, running from the second conserved V-encoded cysteine to the conserved J-encoded phenylalanine. The earlier analysis of 500 to 650 of the donors excluded any sequence lacking an unambiguous match to a single V gene segment. In an earlier analysis of roughly 500 of the donors, V segments were called functional above 56.7% productive rearrangements and were called segregating when the between-donor standard deviation exceeded 5%. A statistical classification framework was developed to diagnose cytomegalovirus status using the catalog of TCR beta chain sequences. In a later analysis, TCR nucleotide sequences were compared against IMGT/GENE-DB human TR gene sequences so that V and J genes could be assigned. In a later analysis, CDR3 sequences and most-parsimonious VDJ recombination scenarios were assigned using the TCRdist pipeline. In a later analysis, every TCR beta chain was defined by the combination of its CDR3 amino acid sequence and its V-gene family, and reads without a unique V-gene family were dropped. In a later analysis, some 600 highly shared, low-generation-probability nucleotide sequences were removed to address suspected cross-contamination and a sequencing artifact. A later analysis calculated a clonal expansion index for each public chain from normalized within-repertoire ranks of inferred template counts. In a later analysis, generation probabilities were computed using a VDJ recombination model fitted to out-of-frame rearrangements, and the results were checked against IGoR. In a later analysis, hypergeometric tests were used to score TCR-TCR, TCR-HLA and TCR-CMV co-occurrence, with a repertoire-size bias correction applied to TCR pairs. In a later analysis, false discovery rates were estimated by permuting HLA or CMV assignments 20 times. In a later analysis, co-occurring TCRs were grouped using DBSCAN, with TCRdist sequence similarity added in when clustering inside HLA-allele-positive subsets. For co-occurrence clustering, repertoires with fewer than 30,000 or more than 120,000 public chains were excluded, along with five repertoires with anomalous nucleotide sharing. Sourced from immuneACCESS, this table was stored by TCRdb with only in-frame sequences that have V and J called. A share of the clones is absent; for the studies checked, an unresolved V gene accounts for under half, and the remainder has no known explanation. V and J calls and clone size are copied from that table; D and trimming were computed from the DNA. This sample is represented by about 150,000 clones; 65% to 85% of them were singletons. 6% to 8.5% of the sample comes from the top ten.

This clone appeared a few times. Its cognate antigen has yet to be identified. A junction end diverges from the germline sequence, so it may reflect a read error. In total, roughly 670 healthy bone marrow donors made up the cohort. At the time of sampling, every cohort member was nominally healthy, though immune exposures that went unrecorded were likely present. The donor tested CMV seronegative, placing the donor among the 300 to 450 seronegative members of the cohort. Every donor gave a peripheral blood sample, and the peripheral blood mononuclear cells from that sample were used for TCR beta sequencing. The Qiagen DNeasy Blood Extraction Kit was used to extract genomic DNA from the blood cell samples.

The sequence came from a man aged 25-40 years in good health and CMV-seronegative. The sequencing input was PBMCs. Rearrangement joined TRBV2 to TRBJ2-4; no D gene can be assigned with confidence. The nucleotide sequence is TGTGCCAGCAGTGATCTCTCTTCCCAAACCAAAAACAGTCAGTACTTC. It translates to CASSDLSSQTKNSQYF.